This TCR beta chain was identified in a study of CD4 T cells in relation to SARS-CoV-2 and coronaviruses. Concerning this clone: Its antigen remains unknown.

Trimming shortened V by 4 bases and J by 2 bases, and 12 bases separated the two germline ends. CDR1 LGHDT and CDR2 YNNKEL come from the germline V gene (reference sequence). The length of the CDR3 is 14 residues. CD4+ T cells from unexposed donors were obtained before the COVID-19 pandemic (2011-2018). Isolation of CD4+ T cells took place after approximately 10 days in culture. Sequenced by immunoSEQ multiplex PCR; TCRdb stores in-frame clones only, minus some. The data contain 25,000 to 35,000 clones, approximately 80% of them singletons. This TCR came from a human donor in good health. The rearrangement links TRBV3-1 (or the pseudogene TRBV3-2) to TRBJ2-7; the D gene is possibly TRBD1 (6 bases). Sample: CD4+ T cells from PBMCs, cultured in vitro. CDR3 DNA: TGTGCCAGCAGCCCCTGGGACAAAGCCTACGAGCAGTACTTC. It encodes CASSPWDKAYEQYF.